This is a list of T cell receptor beta chains from one sample in a study of immune cell composition in non-small cell lung cancer. Assay used: immunoSEQ multiplex PCR; TCRdb lists only in-frame clones, some missing. The sample contains around 3,000 clones, roughly four fifths of which appear only once. These records were also assigned to another study, of CD4 T cells in lung cancer.

Source material: lung tumor tissue. Receptors were obtained from a human donor with non-small cell lung cancer. The CDR3 runs from the conserved cysteine through the conserved F or W. A D gene is named only where the DNA matches it firmly. The listing skips clone size in some rows; elsewhere it reads once, few, many or a size class.

clone size	J gene	D gene	V gene	CDR3 protein	CDR3 DNA
NA	TRBJ2-1	TRBD2	TRBV5-6	CASSSEPGLAFNEQFF	TGTGCCAGCAGCTCTGAGCCGGGACTAGCCTTTAATGAGCAGTTCTTC
NA	TRBJ2-7	NA	TRBV7-2	CASSFGRTEQYF	TGTGCCAGCAGCTTTGGACGGACTGAGCAGTACTTC
once	TRBJ1-1	TRBD1	TRBV5-1	CASKPTGGRTEAFF	TGCGCCAGCAAACCAACAGGGGGCCGAACTGAAGCTTTCTTT
NA	TRBJ2-4	NA	TRBV5-1	CASSLDFQGPENIQYF	TGCGCCAGCAGCTTGGATTTTCAGGGGCCGGAAAACATTCAGTACTTC
NA	TRBJ1-1	NA	TRBV2	CATTYGQGNTEAFF	TGTGCCACTACCTACGGCCAGGGCAACACTGAAGCTTTCTTT
few	TRBJ2-1	TRBD2	TRBV10-3	CAISEGAGEGPEQFF	TGTGCCATCAGTGAGGGGGCGGGAGAGGGTCCTGAGCAGTTCTTC
NA	TRBJ2-1	TRBD2	TRBV9	CASSVRLAGVAEQFF	TGTGCCAGCAGCGTACGACTAGCGGGAGTAGCTGAGCAGTTCTTC
NA	TRBJ1-5	NA	TRBV6-1	CASSELYGSSNQPQHF	TGTGCCAGCAGTGAACTGTATGGGAGTAGCAATCAGCCCCAGCATTTT
once	TRBJ1-1	NA	TRBV6-5	CATNSGQNTEAFF	TGTGCCACAAATTCCGGACAGAACACTGAAGCTTTCTTT
NA	TRBJ1-5	NA	TRBV6-6	CASRMQWGEVQPQHF	TGTGCCAGCAGGATGCAGTGGGGGGAGGTTCAGCCCCAGCATTTT
NA	TRBJ2-5	TRBD2	TRBV4-1	CASSQDLAGSGETQYF	TGCGCCAGCAGCCAAGATCTAGCGGGATCGGGAGAGACCCAGTACTTC
NA	TRBJ1-2	TRBD1	TRBV6-5	CASSYVTGTGYYGYTF	TGTGCCAGCAGTTACGTTACCGGGACAGGGTACTATGGCTACACCTTC
NA	TRBJ1-2	NA	TRBV13	CASSLGTGDYGYTF	TGTGCCAGCAGCTTAGGGACAGGAGATTATGGCTACACCTTC
NA	TRBJ1-5	NA	TRBV6-1	CASSEGGGSNQPQHF	TGTGCCAGCAGTGAAGGGGGGGGGAGCAATCAGCCCCAGCATTTT
NA	TRBJ2-2	NA	TRBV5-1	CASSLVAGNTGELFF	TGCGCCAGCAGCTTGGTGGCGGGGAACACCGGGGAGCTGTTTTTT
NA	TRBJ1-2	NA	TRBV7-6	CASSSASSGYTF	TGTGCCAGCAGCTCAGCTTCATCTGGCTACACCTTC
NA	TRBJ1-5	NA	TRBV4-2	CASSQASEVNNQPQHF	TGTGCCAGCAGCCAAGCCTCAGAAGTCAACAATCAGCCCCAGCATTTT
NA	TRBJ2-1	TRBD2	TRBV7-8	CASSARGAGEAYNEQFF	TGTGCCAGCAGCGCGCGTGGGGCGGGAGAGGCCTACAATGAGCAGTTCTTC
few	TRBJ2-1	NA	TRBV11-1	CASSLAGAEQFF	TGTGCCAGCAGCTTAGCGGGAGCGGAACAGTTCTTC
NA	TRBJ2-7	TRBD2	TRBV5-1	CASSLDGWAGAPYEQYF	TGCGCCAGCAGCTTGGACGGCTGGGCGGGAGCACCCTACGAGCAGTACTTC
NA	TRBJ2-5	NA	TRBV11-3	CASSQNDLPGQETQYF	TGTGCCAGCAGCCAAAACGACCTACCAGGACAAGAGACCCAGTACTTC
once	TRBJ2-7	TRBD2	TRBV27	CASKPLASGGADEQYF	TGTGCCAGCAAACCCCTAGCTAGCGGGGGGGCCGACGAGCAGTACTTC
NA	TRBJ1-2	NA	TRBV5-1	CASSLEGSGYTF	TGCGCCAGCAGCTTGGAGGGGTCTGGCTACACCTTC
once	TRBJ1-5	TRBD1	TRBV19	CASSRVWGQSSQPQHF	TGTGCCAGTAGTAGGGTGTGGGGACAGAGCTCTCAGCCCCAGCATTTT
once	TRBJ2-1	NA	TRBV28	CASSYSGANNEQFF	TGTGCCAGCAGTTATAGCGGAGCCAACAATGAGCAGTTCTTC
NA	TRBJ1-1	NA	TRBV6-5	CASKREGLAEAFF	TGTGCCAGCAAACGGGAGGGGCTCGCTGAAGCTTTCTTT
NA	TRBJ2-7	TRBD1	TRBV4-3	CASSQEGTGAGEQYF	TGCGCCAGCAGCCAAGAAGGGACAGGGGCGGGGGAGCAGTACTTC
NA	TRBJ1-3	NA	TRBV18	CASSPSISGNTIYF	TGTGCCAGCTCACCATCCATCTCTGGAAACACCATATATTTT
few	TRBJ2-7	TRBD1	TRBV19	CASSAGQGDSYEQYF	TGTGCCAGTAGTGCGGGACAGGGGGACTCCTACGAGCAGTACTTC
NA	TRBJ2-3	NA	TRBV7-6	CASSLVQDRPDTQYF	TGTGCCAGCAGCTTAGTTCAAGACAGGCCAGATACGCAGTATTTT
once	TRBJ2-1	NA	TRBV6-4	CASSPQGGGLWYEQFF	TGTGCCAGCAGTCCGCAGGGCGGGGGCCTATGGTATGAGCAGTTCTTC
NA	TRBJ2-3	TRBD2	TRBV5-4	CASGGLERGTDTQYF	TGTGCCAGCGGGGGACTGGAGCGGGGGACAGATACGCAGTATTTT
NA	TRBJ1-5	NA	TRBV6-6	CASITGFYNQPQHF	TGTGCCAGCATAACAGGGTTTTACAATCAGCCCCAGCATTTT
few	TRBJ1-3	TRBD1	TRBV30	CAWSPGQGRGNTIYF	TGTGCCTGGAGTCCCGGACAGGGAAGAGGAAACACCATATATTTT
once	TRBJ2-7	TRBD2	TRBV28	CASSFPREGLWEQYF	TGTGCCAGCAGTTTCCCGCGGGAGGGCCTATGGGAGCAGTACTTC
once	TRBJ2-4	NA	TRBV4-3	CASSPSAVGNIQYF	TGCGCCAGCAGCCCCAGCGCGGTCGGAAACATTCAGTACTTC
NA	TRBJ1-3	NA	TRBV11-1	CASSSTDGNTIYF	TGTGCCAGCAGCTCGACAGACGGAAACACCATATATTTT
NA	TRBJ1-2	NA	TRBV29-1	CSVGRSSLSDGYTF	TGCAGCGTTGGGAGGAGCAGCCTATCGGATGGCTACACCTTC
NA	TRBJ2-3	TRBD2	TRBV4-2	CASSQETSGRFPPYF	TGTGCCAGCAGCCAAGAGACTAGCGGGAGGTTTCCCCCGTATTTT
NA	TRBJ1-2	NA	TRBV7-6	CASSLEDSANYGYTF	TGTGCCAGCAGCTTAGAGGACAGCGCAAACTATGGCTACACCTTC
once	TRBJ1-3	TRBD1	TRBV5-5	CASSAAGGSGNTIYF	TGTGCCAGCAGCGCCGCAGGGGGGTCTGGAAACACCATATATTTT
NA	TRBJ1-4	NA	TRBV29-1	CSVGSRVGEKLFF	TGCAGCGTTGGGAGCAGGGTTGGTGAAAAACTGTTTTTT
NA	TRBJ1-1	NA	TRBV6-5	CASSGLSGGNTEAFF	TGTGCCAGCAGTGGCCTCTCGGGTGGGAACACTGAAGCTTTCTTT
NA	TRBJ2-1	TRBD2	TRBV7-8	CGEGSYNEQFF	TGTGGGGAGGGGTCCTACAATGAGCAGTTCTTC
NA	TRBJ2-6	NA	TRBV29-1	CSVESPNSGANVLTF	TGCAGCGTTGAGTCCCCCAACTCTGGGGCCAACGTCCTGACTTTC
NA	TRBJ2-2	TRBD2	TRBV7-2	CASSLRSLAEYQAGELFF	TGTGCCAGCAGCTTAAGGAGCCTAGCGGAATATCAGGCCGGGGAGCTGTTTTTT
NA	TRBJ2-2	NA	TRBV9	CASSPSEFGELFF	TGTGCCAGCAGCCCTAGCGAATTCGGGGAGCTGTTTTTT